This TCR beta chain was obtained from a study of CD8+CD57+ T cells in acquired aplastic anemia (dated by TCRdb to the late 2010s). Study-level background: A mean of roughly 2.9 ug of DNA, ranging from about 0.17 to 30 ug, was extracted from sorted CD4+ and CD8+ cells. CD8+CD57+ expansion was defined as a frequency above the mean frequency observed in healthy subjects.

A remark on this clonotype: No cognate antigen has been identified for it. Per-nucleotide qualities are absent, and no much larger clonotype sits a single base away.

According to the germline V gene, CDR1 reads WSHSY and CDR2 reads SAAADI. The CDR3 sequence holds 11 residues, the cysteine and phenylalanine included. The CDR3 DNA has 33 bases and is translated from base 1. Trimming at the junction amounts to 8 bases on V and 12 bases on J, and the germline ends lie 14 bases apart. Patients chosen for sequencing had shown expansion of CD8+CD57+ cells by flow cytometry. Every patient had severe acquired aplastic anemia, diagnosed using the International Study of Aplastic Anemia and Agranulocytosis and Camitta criteria. At the time blood was sampled, none of the patients had received any therapy. In the study, sorted CD4+ and CD8+ blood T cells from patients with severe aplastic anemia and from healthy subjects underwent deep sequencing of TCR repertoires. Patients were enrolled under clinicaltrials.gov protocols 00001620, 01623167, 00001397, 00071045, 00081523 and 00961064 in the USA. Ficoll-Paque density gradient centrifugation was used to isolate peripheral blood mononuclear cells. CD4+ and CD8+ T cells were sorted by FACS or magnetic beads before DNA extraction.

Overall study results and their limits: Patients and healthy controls showed no significant difference in CD8+ Simpson's diversity (P=0.060). Although 25 to 30 CD8+ CDR3 sequences were shared by patients and controls, these sequences appeared highly expressed in patients and within the immunodominant clones of patients.

Genomic DNA was used as template for profiling of TCR beta VDJ combinations and CDR3 sequences. TCR repertoire sequencing was run on an Illumina HiSeq 2000. Regarding the original processing steps: Repertoires were assessed using TRBV/TRBJ rearrangement plots, CDR3 size and DJ length profiles, and Simpson's diversity index. The most abundant DNA sequence in the deep sequencing data was taken as the immunodominant clone. CDR3 amino acid sequences were checked for sharing between subjects and were compared against published repertoires and the VDJdb database. The public reads were run again by TCRdb, first through fastp at Q25 and then through MiXCR, and only productive beta chains were kept. Rows are unified per CDR3 protein, each entry keeping the most common DNA and genes. These V and J calls originate from TCRdb's pipeline instead of the authors' own analysis. The sample table contains about 180,000 distinct CDR3 sequences; only one count was recorded for more than 45% of them. The ten largest clones take up 0.85% to 1.2% of the sample.

The chain is assembled from TRBV10-2 and TRBJ2-1; the D gene cannot be named for sure. The receptor was isolated from a human donor with aplastic anemia. Input material: sorted CD4+, CD8+, or CD8+CD57+ T cells (not recorded which) from PBMCs. The DNA sequence is TGCGCCAGCCGGGCGCTCAGTGGGCAGTTCTTC. Its protein is CASRALSGQFF.